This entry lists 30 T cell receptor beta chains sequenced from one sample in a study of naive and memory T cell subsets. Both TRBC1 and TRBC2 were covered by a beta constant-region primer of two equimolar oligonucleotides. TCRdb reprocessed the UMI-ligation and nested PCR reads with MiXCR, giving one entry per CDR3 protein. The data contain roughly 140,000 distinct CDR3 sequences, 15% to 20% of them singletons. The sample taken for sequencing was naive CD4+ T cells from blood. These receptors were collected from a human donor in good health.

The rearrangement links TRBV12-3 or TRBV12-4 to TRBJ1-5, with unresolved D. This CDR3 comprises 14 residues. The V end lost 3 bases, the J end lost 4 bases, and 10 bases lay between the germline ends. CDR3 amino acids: CASSFNGENQPQHF. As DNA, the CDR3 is TGTGCCAGCAGTTTTAACGGGGAAAATCAGCCCCAGCATTTT.

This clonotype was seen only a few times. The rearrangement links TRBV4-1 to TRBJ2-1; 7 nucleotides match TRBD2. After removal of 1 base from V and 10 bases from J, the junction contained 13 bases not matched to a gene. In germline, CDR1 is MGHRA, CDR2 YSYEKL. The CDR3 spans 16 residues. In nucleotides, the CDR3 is TGCGCCAGCAGCCAAGGCCCCCGGACGGGAGGCCGAGAGCAGTTCTTC. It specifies CASSQGPRTGGREQFF.

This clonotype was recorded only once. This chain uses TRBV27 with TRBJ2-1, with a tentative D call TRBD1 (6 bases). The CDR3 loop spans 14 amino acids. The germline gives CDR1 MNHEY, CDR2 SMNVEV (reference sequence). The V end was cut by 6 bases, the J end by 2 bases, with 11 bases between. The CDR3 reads CASRGQGTYNEQFF. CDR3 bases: TGTGCCAGCAGAGGGCAGGGGACCTACAATGAGCAGTTCTTC.

This CDR3 reads CASSYLGQNTGELFF. CDR3 nucleotides: TGTGCCAGCAGTTACCTGGGACAAAACACCGGGGAGCTGTTTTTT. The rearrangement uses TRBV6-2 or TRBV6-3 and TRBJ2-2; a weak D match, TRBD1 (6 bases). V was clipped by 2 bases and J by 2 bases, with 9 bases between them. CDR1 and CDR2 (germline): MNHEY, SVGEGT. The CDR3 runs to 15 residues.

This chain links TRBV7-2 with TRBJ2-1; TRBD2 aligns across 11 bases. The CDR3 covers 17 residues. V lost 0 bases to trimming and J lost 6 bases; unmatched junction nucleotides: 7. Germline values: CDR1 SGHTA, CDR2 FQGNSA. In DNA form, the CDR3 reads TGTGCCAGCAGCTTAGCCCTGACTAGCGGGGCCTCCAATGAGCAGTTCTTC. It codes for CASSLALTSGASNEQFF.

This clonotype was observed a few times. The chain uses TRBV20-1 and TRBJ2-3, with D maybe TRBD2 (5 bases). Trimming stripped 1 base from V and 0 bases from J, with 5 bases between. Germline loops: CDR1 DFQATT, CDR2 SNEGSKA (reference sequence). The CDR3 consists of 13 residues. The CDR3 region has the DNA TGCAGTGCTAGAGCGGGAAGCACAGATACGCAGTATTTT. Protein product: CSARAGSTDTQYF.

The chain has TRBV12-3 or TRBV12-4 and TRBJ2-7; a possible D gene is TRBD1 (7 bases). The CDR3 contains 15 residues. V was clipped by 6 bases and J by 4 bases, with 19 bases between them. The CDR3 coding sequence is TGTGCCAGCAGCCGTACAGGGGACGGGGGTTACGAGCAGTACTTC. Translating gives CASSRTGDGGYEQYF.

The CDR3 bases are TGTGCCAGCTCACCACCGGGGTTGACAGGGGTTCTGGACTATGGCTACACCTTC. It encodes CASSPPGLTGVLDYGYTF. This rearrangement joins TRBV18 to TRBJ1-2; 8 bases map to TRBD1. Looked up from germline, CDR1 is KGHSH and CDR2 is LQKENI. CDR3 size: 18 residues. V shed 0 bases, J shed 3 bases, and the junction held 12 bases outside the gene matches.

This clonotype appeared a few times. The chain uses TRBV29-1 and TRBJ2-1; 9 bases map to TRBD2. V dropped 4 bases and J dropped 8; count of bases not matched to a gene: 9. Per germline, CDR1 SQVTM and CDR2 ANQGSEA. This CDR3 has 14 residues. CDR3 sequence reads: CSVVVVAGVDEQFF. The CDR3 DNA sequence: TGCAGCGTTGTGGTGGTAGCGGGAGTGGATGAGCAGTTCTTC.

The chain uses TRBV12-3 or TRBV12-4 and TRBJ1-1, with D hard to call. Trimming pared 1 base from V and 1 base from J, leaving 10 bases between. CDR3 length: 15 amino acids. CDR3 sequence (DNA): TGTGCCAGCAGTTTAGGGCTCAAGCAGAACACTGAAGCTTTCTTT. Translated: CASSLGLKQNTEAFF.

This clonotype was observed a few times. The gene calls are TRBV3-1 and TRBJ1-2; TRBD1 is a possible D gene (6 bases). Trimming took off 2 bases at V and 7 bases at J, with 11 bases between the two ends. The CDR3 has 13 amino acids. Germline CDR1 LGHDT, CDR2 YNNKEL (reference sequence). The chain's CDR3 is CASSQQGPSGYTF. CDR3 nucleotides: TGTGCCAGCAGCCAACAGGGGCCTAGTGGCTACACCTTC.

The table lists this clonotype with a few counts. In nucleotides, the CDR3 is TGCAGTGCTAGAGAATTACAGGGTACCACCCCCTACGAGCAGTACTTC. It translates to CSARELQGTTPYEQYF. The chain uses TRBV20-1 and TRBJ2-7; possible D gene TRBD1, 6 bases. V was pared by 0 bases and J by 2 bases, with 17 bases between. The CDR3 spans 16 residues. Germline CDR1 DFQATT, CDR2 SNEGSKA (reference sequence).

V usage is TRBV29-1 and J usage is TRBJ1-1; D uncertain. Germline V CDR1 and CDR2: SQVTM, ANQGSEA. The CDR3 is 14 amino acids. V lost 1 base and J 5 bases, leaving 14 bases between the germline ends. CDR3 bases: TGCAGCGTTGAAGTTGCAGGCAAGTGGACTGAAGCTTTCTTT. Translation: CSVEVAGKWTEAFF. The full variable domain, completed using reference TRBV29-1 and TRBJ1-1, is SAVISQKPSRDICQRGTSLTIQCQVDSQVTMMFWYRQQPGQSLTLIATANQGSEATYESGFVIDKFPISRPNLTFSTLTVSNMSPEDSSIYLCSVEVAGKWTEAFFGQGTRLTVV.

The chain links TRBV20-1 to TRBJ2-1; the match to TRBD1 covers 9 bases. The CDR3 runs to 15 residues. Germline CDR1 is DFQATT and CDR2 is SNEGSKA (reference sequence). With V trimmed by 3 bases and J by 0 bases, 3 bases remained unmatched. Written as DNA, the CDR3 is TGCAGTGCTAGCAGGACAGGGGACTCCTACAATGAGCAGTTCTTC. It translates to CSASRTGDSYNEQFF.

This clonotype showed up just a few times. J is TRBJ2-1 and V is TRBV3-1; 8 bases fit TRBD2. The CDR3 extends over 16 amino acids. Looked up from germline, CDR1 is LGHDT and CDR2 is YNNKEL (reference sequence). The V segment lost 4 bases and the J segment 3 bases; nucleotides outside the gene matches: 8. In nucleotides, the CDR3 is TGTGCCAGCAGCCCCAAGTTAGGGACTAGCTACAATGAGCAGTTCTTC. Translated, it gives CASSPKLGTSYNEQFF.

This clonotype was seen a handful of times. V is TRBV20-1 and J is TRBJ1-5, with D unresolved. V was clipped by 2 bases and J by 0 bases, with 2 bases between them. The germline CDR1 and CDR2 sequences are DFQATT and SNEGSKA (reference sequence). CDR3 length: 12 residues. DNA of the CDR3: TGCAGTGCTAGAAATAGCAATCAGCCCCAGCATTTT. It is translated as CSARNSNQPQHF.

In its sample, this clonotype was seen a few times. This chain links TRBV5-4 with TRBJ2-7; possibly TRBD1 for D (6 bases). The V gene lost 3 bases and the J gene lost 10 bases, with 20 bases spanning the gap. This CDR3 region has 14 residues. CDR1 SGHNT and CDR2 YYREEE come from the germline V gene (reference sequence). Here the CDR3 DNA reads TGTGCCAGCAGCTCAGCCGGGACAAGTATCCCTCAGTACTTC. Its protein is CASSSAGTSIPQYF.

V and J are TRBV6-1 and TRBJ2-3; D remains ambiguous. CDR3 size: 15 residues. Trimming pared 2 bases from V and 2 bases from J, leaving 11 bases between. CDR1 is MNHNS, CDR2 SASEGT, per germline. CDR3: CASSEPGFSTDTQYF. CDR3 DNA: TGTGCCAGCAGTGAACCGGGTTTCTCCACAGATACGCAGTATTTT.

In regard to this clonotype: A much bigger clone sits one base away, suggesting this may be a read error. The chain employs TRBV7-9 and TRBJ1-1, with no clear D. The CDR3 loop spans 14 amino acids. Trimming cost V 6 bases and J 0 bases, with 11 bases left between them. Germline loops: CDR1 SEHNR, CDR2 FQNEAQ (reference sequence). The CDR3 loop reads CASRRSEMNTEAFF. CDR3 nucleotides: TGTGCCAGCAGAAGATCAGAGATGAACACTGAAGCTTTCTTT. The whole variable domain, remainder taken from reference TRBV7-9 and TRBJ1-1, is DTGVSQNPRHKITKRGQNVTFRCDPISEHNRLYWYRQTLGQGPEFLTYFQNEAQLEKSRLLSDRFSAERPKGSFSTLEIQRTEQGDSAMYLCASRRSEMNTEAFFGQGTRLTVV.

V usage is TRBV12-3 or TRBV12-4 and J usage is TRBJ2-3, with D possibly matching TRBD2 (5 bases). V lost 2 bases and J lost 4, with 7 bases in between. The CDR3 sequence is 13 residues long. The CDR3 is CASSLRGADTQYF. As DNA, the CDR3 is TGTGCCAGCAGTTTACGGGGTGCAGATACGCAGTATTTT.

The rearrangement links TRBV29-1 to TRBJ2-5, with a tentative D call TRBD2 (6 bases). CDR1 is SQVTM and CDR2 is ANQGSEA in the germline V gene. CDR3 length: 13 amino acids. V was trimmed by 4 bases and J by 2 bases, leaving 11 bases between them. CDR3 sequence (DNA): TGCAGCGTTGCGACTAGATTTCAAGAGACCCAGTACTTC. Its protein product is CSVATRFQETQYF.

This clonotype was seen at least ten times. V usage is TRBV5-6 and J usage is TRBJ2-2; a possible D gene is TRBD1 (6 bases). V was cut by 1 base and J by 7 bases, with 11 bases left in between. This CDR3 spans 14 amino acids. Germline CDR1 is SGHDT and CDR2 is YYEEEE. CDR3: CASSLSGAGGELFF. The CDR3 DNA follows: TGTGCCAGCAGCTTGTCAGGGGCCGGCGGGGAGCTGTTTTTT. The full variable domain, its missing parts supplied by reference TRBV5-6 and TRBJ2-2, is DAGVTQSPTHLIKTRGQQVTLRCSPKSGHDTVSWYQQALGQGPQFIFQYYEEEERQRGNFPDRFSGHQFPNYSSELNVNALLLGDSALYLCASSLSGAGGELFFGEGSRLTVL.

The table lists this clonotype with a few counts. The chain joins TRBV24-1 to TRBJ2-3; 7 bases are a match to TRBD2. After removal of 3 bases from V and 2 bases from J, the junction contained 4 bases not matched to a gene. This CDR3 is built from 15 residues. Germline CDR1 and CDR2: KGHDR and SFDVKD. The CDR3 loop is CATSDLGTNTDTQYF. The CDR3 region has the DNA TGTGCCACCAGTGATCTCGGGACTAACACAGATACGCAGTATTTT.

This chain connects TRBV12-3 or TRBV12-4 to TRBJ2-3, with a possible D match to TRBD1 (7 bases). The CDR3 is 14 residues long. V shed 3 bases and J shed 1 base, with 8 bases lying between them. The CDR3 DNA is TGTGCCAGCAGTTTCAGGGGGGGCACAGATACGCAGTATTTT. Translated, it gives CASSFRGGTDTQYF.

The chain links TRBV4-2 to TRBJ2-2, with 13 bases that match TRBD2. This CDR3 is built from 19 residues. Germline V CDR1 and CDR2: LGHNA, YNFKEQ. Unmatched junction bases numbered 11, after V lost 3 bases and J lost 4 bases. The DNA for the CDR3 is TGTGCCAGCAGCCAGAGGACTAGCGGGAGTGAAACCTTCACCGGGGAGCTGTTTTTT. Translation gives CASSQRTSGSETFTGELFF.

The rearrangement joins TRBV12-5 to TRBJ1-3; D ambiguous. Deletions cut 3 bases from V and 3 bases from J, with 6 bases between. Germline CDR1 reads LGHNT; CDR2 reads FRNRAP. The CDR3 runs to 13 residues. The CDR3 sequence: CASGLASGNTIYF. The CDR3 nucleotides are TGTGCTAGTGGTTTAGCGAGTGGAAACACCATATATTTT.

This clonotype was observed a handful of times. The CDR3 DNA sequence: TGCGCCAGCAGCCAAGTCATTAGCGAAGAGACCCAGTACTTC. Translating it yields CASSQVISEETQYF. The V and J genes are TRBV4-1 and TRBJ2-5; a possible D gene is TRBD2 (5 bases). This CDR3 contains 14 residues. The V and J ends lost 1 base and 3 bases respectively, with 9 bases between them. Germline V lookup: CDR1 MGHRA, CDR2 YSYEKL.

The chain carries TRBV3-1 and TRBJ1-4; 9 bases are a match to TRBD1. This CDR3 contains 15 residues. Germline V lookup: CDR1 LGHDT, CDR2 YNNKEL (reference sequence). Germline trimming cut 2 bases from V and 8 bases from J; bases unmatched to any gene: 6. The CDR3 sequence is CASSQRDRAGEKLFF. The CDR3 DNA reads TGTGCCAGCAGCCAACGGGACAGGGCAGGGGAAAAACTGTTTTTT.

The CDR3 DNA sequence: TGTGCCAGCAGGACTAGGAGAAACTATGGCTACACCTTC. Residues: CASRTRRNYGYTF. The rearrangement joins TRBV12-3 or TRBV12-4 to TRBJ1-2; no firm D call. The CDR3 has 13 amino acids. V was cut by 6 bases and J by 2 bases, with 10 bases left in between.

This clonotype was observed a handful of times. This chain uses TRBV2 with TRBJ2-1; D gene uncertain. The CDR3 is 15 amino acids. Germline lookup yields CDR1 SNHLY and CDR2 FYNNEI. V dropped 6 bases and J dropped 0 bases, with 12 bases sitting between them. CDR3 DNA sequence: TGTGCCAGCAGCTTAGACTCCGTCTCCTACAATGAGCAGTTCTTC. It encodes CASSLDSVSYNEQFF.